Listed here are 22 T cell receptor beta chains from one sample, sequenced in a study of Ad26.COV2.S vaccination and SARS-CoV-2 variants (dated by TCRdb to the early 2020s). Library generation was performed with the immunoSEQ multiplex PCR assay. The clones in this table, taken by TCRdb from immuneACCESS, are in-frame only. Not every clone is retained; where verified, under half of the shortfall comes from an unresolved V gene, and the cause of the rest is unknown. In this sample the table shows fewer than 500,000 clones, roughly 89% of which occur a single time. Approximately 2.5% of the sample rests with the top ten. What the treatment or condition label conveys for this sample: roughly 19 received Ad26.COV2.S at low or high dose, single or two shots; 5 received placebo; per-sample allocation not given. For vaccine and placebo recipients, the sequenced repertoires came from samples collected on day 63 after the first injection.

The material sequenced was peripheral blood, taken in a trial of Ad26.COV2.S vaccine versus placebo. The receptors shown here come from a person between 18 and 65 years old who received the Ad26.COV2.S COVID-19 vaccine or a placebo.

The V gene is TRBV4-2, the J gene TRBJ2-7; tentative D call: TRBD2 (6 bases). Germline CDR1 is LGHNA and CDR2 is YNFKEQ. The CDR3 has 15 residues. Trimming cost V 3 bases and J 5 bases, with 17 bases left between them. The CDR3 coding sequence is TGTGCCAGCAGCCATCGCGGGGCCTCCAGGAACGAGCAGTACTTC. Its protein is CASSHRGASRNEQYF.

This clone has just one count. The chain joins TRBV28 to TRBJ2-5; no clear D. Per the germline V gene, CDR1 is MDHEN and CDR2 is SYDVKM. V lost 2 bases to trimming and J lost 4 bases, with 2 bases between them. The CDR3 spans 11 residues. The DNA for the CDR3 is TGTGCCAGCAGTTTAGGAGAGACCCAGTACTTC. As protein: CASSLGETQYF.

CDR3 DNA sequence: TGCGCCAGCAGCTTGGAGGGTTACATACAGTACTTC. As protein: CASSLEGYIQYF. V usage is TRBV5-1 and J usage is TRBJ2-7; D not resolved. Germline values: CDR1 SGHRS, CDR2 YFSETQ. Trimming left V 0 bases short and J 10 bases short, with 11 bases between. The CDR3 is 12 residues long. Combining the CDR3 with reference TRBV5-1 and TRBJ2-7 gives the whole variable domain KAGVTQTPRYLIKTRGQQVTLSCSPISGHRSVSWYQQTPGQGLQFLFEYFSETQRNKGNFPGRFSGRQFSNSRSEMNVSTLELGDSALYLCASSLEGYIQYFGPGTRLTVT.

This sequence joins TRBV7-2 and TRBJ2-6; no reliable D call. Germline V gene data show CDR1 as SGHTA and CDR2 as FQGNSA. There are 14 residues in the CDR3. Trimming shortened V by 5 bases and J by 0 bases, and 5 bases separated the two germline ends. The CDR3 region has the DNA TGTGCCAGCAGCAGTTTCTCTGGGGCCAACGTCCTGACTTTC. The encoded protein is CASSSFSGANVLTF.

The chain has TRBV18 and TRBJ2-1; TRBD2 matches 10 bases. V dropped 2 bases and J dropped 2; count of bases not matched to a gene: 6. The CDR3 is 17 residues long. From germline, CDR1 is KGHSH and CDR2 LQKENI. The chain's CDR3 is CASSPGKAGGAYNEQFF. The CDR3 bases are TGTGCCAGCTCACCAGGGAAAGCGGGAGGGGCCTACAATGAGCAGTTCTTC.

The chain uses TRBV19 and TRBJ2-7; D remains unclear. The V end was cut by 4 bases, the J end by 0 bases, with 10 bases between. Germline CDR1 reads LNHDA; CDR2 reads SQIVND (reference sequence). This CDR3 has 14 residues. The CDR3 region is CASSSLGFSYEQYF. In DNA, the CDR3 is TGTGCCAGTAGTAGCCTGGGATTCTCCTACGAGCAGTACTTC.

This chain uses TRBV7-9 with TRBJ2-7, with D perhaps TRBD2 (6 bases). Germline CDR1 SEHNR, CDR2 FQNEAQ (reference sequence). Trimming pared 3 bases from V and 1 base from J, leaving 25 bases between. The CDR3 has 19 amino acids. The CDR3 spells CASSLSFGRTHSSSYEQYV. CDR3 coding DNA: TGTGCCAGCAGCTTGTCTTTCGGGAGAACACATTCGTCTTCCTACGAGCAGTACGTC.

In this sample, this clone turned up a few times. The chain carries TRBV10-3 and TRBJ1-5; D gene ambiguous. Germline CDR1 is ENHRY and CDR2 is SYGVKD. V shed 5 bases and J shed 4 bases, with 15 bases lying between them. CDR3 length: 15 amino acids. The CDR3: CAISPRGGRNQPQHF. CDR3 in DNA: TGTGCCATCAGTCCCCGGGGAGGAAGAAATCAGCCCCAGCATTTT.

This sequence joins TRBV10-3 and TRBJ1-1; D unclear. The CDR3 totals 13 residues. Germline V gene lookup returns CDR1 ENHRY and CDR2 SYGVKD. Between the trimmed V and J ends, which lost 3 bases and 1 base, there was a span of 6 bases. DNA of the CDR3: TGTGCCATCAGTGACAGGCAGAACACTGAAGCTTTCTTT. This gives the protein CAISDRQNTEAFF.

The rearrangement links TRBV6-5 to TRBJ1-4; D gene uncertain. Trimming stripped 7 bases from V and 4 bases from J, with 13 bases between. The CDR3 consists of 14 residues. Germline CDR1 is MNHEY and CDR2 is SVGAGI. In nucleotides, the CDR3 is TGTGCCAGCACCCCTAGGGCGATTAATGAAAAACTGTTTTTT. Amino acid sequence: CASTPRAINEKLFF.

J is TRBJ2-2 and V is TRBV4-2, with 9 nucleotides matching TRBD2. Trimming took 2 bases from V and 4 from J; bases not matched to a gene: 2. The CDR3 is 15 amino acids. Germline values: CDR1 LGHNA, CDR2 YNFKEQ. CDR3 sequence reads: CASSQSSGATGELFF. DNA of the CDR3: TGTGCCAGCAGCCAATCTAGCGGGGCCACCGGGGAGCTGTTTTTT.

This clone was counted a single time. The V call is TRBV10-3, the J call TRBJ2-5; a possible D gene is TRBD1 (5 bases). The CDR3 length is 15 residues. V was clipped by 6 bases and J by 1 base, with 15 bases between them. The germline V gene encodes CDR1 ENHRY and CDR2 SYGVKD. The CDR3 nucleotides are TGTGCCATCAGCCTCGCTAGGGGCCCCCAAGAGACCCAGTACTTC. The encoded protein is CAISLARGPQETQYF.

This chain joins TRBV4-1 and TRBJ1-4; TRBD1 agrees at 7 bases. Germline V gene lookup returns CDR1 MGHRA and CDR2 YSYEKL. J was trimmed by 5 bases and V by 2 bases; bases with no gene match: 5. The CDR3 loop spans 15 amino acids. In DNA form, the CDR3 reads TGCGCCAGCAGCCAACCGGGACAGACAAATGAAAAACTGTTTTTT. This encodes CASSQPGQTNEKLFF.

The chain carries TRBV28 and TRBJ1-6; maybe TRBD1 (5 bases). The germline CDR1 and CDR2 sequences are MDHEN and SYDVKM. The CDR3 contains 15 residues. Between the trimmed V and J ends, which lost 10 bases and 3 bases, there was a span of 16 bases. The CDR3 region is CATDLRGGYNSPLHF. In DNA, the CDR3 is TGTGCCACAGACTTACGGGGCGGCTATAATTCACCCCTCCACTTT.

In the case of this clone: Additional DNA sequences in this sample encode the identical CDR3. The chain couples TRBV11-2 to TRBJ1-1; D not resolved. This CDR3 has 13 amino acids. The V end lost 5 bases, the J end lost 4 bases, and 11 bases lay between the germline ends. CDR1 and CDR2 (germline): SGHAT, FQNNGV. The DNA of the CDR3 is TGTGCCAGCAGCCCTGGGGTGGGCACTGAAGCTTTCTTT. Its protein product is CASSPGVGTEAFF.

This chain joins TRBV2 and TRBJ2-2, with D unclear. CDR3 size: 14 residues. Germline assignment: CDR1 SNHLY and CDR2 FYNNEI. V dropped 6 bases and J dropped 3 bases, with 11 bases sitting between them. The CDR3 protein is CASRSLGHTGELFF. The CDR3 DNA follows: TGTGCCAGCAGGAGCTTAGGTCACACCGGGGAGCTGTTTTTT.

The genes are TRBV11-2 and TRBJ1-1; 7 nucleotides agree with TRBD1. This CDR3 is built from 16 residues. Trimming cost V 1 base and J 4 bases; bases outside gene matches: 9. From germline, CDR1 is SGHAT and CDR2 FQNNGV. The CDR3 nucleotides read TGTGCCAGCAGCTTAGTAGGCAGGGGGTACGGCACTGAAGCTTTCTTT. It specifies CASSLVGRGYGTEAFF.

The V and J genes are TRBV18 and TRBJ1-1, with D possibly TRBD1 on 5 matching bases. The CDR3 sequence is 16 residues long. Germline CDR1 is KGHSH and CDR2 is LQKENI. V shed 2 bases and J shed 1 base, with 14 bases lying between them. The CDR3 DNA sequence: TGTGCCAGCTCACCAAACTGGAGGGACCCGAACACTGAAGCTTTCTTT. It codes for CASSPNWRDPNTEAFF.

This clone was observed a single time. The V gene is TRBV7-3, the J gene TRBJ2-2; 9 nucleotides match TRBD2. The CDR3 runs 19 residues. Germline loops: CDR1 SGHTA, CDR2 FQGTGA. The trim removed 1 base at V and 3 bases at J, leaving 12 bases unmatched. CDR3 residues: CASSLNLPLAGTDTGELFF. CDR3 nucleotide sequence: TGTGCCAGCAGCTTAAACCTCCCCCTAGCGGGGACCGACACCGGGGAGCTGTTTTTT.

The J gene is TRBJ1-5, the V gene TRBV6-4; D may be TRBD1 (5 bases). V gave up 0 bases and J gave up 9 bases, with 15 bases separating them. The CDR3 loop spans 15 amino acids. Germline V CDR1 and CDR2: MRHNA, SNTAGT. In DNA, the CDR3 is TGTGCCAGCAGTGACTCTAGGGACCCGTCACGGCCCCAGCATTTT. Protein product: CASSDSRDPSRPQHF.

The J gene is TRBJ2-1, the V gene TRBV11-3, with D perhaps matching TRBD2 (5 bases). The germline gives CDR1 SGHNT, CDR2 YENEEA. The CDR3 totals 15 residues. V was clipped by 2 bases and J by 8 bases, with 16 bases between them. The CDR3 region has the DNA TGTGCCAGCAGCTTAAGGCTAGCCCAATTGGATGAGCAGTTCTTC. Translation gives CASSLRLAQLDEQFF.

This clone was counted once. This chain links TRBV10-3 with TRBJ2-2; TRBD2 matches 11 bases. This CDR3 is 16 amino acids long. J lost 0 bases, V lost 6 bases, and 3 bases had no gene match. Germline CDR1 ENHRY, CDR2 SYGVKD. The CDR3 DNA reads TGTGCCATCAGATGGACTAGCGGGCCGAACACCGGGGAGCTGTTTTTT. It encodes CAIRWTSGPNTGELFF.